This T cell receptor beta chain was documented in a study of blood T cell repertoires in COVID-19. Across the whole study: COVID-19 samples collected from the United States, Italy and Spain covered acute and convalescent phases. From T cells, B-cell-depleted T cells, or PBMCs came the material, which was cDNA or gDNA.

Trimming cost V 7 bases and J 4 bases, with 14 bases left between them. CDR1 and CDR2 (germline): MDHEN, SYDVKM. The CDR3 runs 14 residues. Authors' data handling: For nucleated cells, counts were estimated from reference gene primer amplification. The table came from immunoSEQ multiplex PCR; TCRdb's copy has only in-frame clones and leaves some out. The V and J calls and clone size were taken over from that table, and D and trimming were inferred from the DNA. Of 70,000 to 95,000 clones in the sample, 80% to 90% were seen once. The chain links TRBV28 to TRBJ2-1, with D maybe TRBD2 (6 bases). The origin of this receptor is a man aged 50 or older with active COVID-19. Sequences were obtained from peripheral blood. The CDR3 DNA reads TGTGCCAGCATAAGGTCGGAGGGATACAATGAGCAGTTCTTC. It encodes CASIRSEGYNEQFF.